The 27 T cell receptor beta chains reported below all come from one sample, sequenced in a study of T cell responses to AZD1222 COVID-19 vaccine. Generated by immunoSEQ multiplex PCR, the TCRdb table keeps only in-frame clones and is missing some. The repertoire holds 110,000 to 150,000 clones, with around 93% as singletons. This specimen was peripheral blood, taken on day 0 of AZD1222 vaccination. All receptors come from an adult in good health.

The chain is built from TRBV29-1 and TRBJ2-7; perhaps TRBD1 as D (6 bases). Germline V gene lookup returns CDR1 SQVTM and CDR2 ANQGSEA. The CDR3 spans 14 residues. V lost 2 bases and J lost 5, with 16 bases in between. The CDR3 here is CSVELRGQRDEQYF. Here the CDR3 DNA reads TGCAGCGTTGAACTAAGGGGACAAAGGGACGAGCAGTACTTC.

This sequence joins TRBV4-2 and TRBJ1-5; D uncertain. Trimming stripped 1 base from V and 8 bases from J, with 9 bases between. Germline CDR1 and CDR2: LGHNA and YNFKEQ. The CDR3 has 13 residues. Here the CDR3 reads CASSQVTAEPQHF. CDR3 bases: TGTGCCAGCAGCCAAGTGACGGCGGAGCCCCAGCATTTT.

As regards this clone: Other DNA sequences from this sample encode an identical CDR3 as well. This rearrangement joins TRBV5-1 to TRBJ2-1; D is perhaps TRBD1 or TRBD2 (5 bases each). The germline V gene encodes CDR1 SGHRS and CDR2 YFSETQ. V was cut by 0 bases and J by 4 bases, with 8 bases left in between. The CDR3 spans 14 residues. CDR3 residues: CASSLGDRYNEQFF. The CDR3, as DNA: TGCGCCAGCAGCTTGGGGGACCGATACAATGAGCAGTTCTTC. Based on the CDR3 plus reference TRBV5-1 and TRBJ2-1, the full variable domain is KAGVTQTPRYLIKTRGQQVTLSCSPISGHRSVSWYQQTPGQGLQFLFEYFSETQRNKGNFPGRFSGRQFSNSRSEMNVSTLELGDSALYLCASSLGDRYNEQFFGPGTRLTVL.

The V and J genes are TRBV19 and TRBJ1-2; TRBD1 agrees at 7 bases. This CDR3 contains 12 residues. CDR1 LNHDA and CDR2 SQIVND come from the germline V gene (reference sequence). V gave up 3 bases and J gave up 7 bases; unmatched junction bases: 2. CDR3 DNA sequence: TGTGCCAGTAGTATCAGGGGGTCTGGCTACACCTTC. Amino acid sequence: CASSIRGSGYTF.

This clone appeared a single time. CDR3 sequence: CASSHNNEQFF. CDR3 in DNA: TGTGCCAGCAGTCACAACAATGAGCAGTTCTTC. The chain links TRBV6-5 to TRBJ2-1; unclear D gene. Trimming shortened V by 5 bases and J by 5 bases, and 4 bases separated the two germline ends. Germline V lookup: CDR1 MNHEY, CDR2 SVGAGI. This CDR3 has 11 amino acids.

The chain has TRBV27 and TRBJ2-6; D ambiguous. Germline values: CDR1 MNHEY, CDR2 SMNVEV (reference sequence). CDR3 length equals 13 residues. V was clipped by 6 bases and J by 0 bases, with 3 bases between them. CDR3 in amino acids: CASSISGANVLTF. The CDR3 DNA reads TGTGCCAGCAGCATCTCTGGGGCCAACGTCCTGACTTTC.

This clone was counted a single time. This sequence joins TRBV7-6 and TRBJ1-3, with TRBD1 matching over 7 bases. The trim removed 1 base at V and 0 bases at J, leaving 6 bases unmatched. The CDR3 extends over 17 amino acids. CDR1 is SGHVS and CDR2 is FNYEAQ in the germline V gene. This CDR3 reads CASSLGTRGSSGNTIYF. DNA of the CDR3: TGTGCCAGCAGCTTAGGAACCAGGGGGAGCTCTGGAAACACCATATATTTT. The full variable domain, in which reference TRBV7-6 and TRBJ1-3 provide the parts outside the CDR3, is GAGVSQSPRYKVTKRGQDVALRCDPISGHVSLYWYRQALGQGPEFLTYFNYEAQQDKSGLPNDRFSAERPEGSISTLTIQRTEQRDSAMYRCASSLGTRGSSGNTIYFGEGSWLTVV.

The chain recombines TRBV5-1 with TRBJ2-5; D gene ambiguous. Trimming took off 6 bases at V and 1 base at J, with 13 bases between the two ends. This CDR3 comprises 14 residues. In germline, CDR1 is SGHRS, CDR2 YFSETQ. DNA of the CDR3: TGCGCCAGCACCCCGGACGCCGCCCAAGAGACCCAGTACTTC. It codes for CASTPDAAQETQYF.

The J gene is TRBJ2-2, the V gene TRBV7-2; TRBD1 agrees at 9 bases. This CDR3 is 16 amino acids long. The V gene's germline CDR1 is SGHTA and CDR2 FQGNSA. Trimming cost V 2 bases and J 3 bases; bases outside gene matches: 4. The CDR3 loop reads CASSLRGTGYTGELFF. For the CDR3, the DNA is TGTGCCAGCAGCTTAAGAGGGACAGGGTACACCGGGGAGCTGTTTTTT.

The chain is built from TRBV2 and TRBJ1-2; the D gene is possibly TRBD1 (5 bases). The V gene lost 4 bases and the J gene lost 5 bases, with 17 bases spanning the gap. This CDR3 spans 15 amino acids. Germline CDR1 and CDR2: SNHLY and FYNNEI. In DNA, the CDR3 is TGTGCCAGCAGTGCTAACGAGGGACCCAGGTATGGCTACACCTTC. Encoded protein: CASSANEGPRYGYTF.

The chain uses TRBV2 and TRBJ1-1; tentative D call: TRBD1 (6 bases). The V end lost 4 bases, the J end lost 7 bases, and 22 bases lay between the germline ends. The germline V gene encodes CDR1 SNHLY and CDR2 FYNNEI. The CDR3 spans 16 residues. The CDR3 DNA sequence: TGTGCCAGCAGTGCGAACCTGGGGGCCCGGTATAGTGAAGCTTTCTTT. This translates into CASSANLGARYSEAFF.

The CDR3 DNA is TGTGCCTCAAGCCGAGGGGGGACTGAAGCTTTCTTT. This gives the protein CASSRGGTEAFF. This rearrangement joins TRBV30 to TRBJ1-1; tentative D call: TRBD1 (6 bases). This CDR3 is 12 amino acids long. Germline values: CDR1 GTSNPN, CDR2 SVGIG (reference sequence). Trimming pared 7 bases from V and 5 bases from J, leaving 14 bases between.

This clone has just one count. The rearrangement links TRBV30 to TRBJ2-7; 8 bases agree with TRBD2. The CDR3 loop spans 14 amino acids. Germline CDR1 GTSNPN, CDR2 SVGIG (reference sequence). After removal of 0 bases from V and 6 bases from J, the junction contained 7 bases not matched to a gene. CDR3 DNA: TGTGCCTGGAGTGTACTCGGGAGGGCCCTCGAGCAGTACTTC. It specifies CAWSVLGRALEQYF.

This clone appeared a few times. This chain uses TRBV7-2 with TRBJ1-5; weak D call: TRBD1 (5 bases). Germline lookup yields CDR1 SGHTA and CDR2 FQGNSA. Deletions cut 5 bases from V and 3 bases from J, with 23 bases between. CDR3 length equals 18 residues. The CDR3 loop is CASSRRGGALSPNQPQHF. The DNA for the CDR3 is TGTGCCAGCAGCCGCCGAGGAGGGGCGCTTTCCCCCAATCAGCCCCAGCATTTT.

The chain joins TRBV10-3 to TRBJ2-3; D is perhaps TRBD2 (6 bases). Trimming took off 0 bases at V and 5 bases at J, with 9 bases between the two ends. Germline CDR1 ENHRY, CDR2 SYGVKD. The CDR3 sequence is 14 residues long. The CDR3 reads CAISESGGGDTQYF. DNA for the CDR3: TGTGCCATCAGTGAGTCGGGGGGAGGAGATACGCAGTATTTT.

The CDR3 is CASSLSEPGELFF. CDR3 in DNA: TGTGCCAGCAGTTTATCAGAGCCCGGGGAGCTGTTTTTT. V is TRBV27 and J is TRBJ2-2; no firm D call. The CDR3 loop spans 13 amino acids. Trimming took off 0 bases at V and 6 bases at J, with 5 bases between the two ends. The germline V gene encodes CDR1 MNHEY and CDR2 SMNVEV (reference sequence).

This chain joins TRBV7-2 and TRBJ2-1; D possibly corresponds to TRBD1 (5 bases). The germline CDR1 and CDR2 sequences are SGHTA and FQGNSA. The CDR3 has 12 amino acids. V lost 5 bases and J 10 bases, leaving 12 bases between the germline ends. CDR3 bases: TGTGCCAGCAGCCCTAGGGGCGGCGAGCAGTTCTTC. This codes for CASSPRGGEQFF. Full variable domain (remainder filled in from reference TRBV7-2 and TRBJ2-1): GAGVSQSPSNKVTEKGKDVELRCDPISGHTALYWYRQSLGQGLEFLIYFQGNSAPDKSGLPSDRFSAERTGGSVSTLTIQRTQQEDSAVYLCASSPRGGEQFFGPGTRLTVL.

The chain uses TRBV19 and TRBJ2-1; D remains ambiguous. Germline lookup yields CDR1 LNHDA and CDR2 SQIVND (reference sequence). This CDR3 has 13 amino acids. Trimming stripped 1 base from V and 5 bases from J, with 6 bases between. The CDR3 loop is CASSIVRHNEQFF. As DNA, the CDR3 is TGTGCCAGTAGTATAGTAAGACACAATGAGCAGTTCTTC.

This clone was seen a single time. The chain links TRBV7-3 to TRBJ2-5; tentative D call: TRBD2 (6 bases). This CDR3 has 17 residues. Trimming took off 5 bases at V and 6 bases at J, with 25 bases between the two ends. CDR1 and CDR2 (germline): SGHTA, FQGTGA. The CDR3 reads CASSPLKSGLRVKTQYF. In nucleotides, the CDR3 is TGTGCCAGCAGCCCCCTGAAGTCGGGACTTAGGGTAAAGACCCAGTACTTC.

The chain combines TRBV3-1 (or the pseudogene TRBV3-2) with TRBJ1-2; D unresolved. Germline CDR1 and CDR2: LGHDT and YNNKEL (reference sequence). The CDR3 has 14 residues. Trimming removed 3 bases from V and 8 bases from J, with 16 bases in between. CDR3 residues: CASSHSQTWNGYTF. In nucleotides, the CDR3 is TGTGCCAGCAGCCACAGCCAAACTTGGAACGGCTACACCTTC.

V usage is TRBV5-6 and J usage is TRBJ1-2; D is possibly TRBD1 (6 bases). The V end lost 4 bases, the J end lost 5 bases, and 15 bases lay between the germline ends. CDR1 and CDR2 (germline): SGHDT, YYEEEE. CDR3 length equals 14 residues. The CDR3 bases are TGTGCCAGCAGCCACAGGGCGGTGATGTATGGCTACACCTTC. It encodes CASSHRAVMYGYTF.

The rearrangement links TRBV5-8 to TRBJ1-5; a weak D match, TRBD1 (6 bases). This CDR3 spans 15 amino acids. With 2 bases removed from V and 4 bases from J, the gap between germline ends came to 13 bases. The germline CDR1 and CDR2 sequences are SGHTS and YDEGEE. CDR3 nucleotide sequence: TGTGCCAGCAGCTTCGCAGGGGTTCCGAATCAGCCCCAGCATTTT. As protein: CASSFAGVPNQPQHF. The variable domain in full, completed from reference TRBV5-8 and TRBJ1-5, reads EAGVTQSPTHLIKTRGQQATLRCSPISGHTSVYWYQQALGLGLQFLLWYDEGEERNRGNFPPRFSGRQFPNYSSELNVNALELEDSALYLCASSFAGVPNQPQHFGDGTRLSIL.

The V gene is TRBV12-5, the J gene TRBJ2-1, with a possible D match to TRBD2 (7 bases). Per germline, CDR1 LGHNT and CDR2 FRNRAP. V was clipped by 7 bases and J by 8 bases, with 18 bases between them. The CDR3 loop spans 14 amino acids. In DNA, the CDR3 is TGTGCTAGTGCCACGACGAGGGGGGGCTATGAGCAGTTCTTC. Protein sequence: CASATTRGGYEQFF.

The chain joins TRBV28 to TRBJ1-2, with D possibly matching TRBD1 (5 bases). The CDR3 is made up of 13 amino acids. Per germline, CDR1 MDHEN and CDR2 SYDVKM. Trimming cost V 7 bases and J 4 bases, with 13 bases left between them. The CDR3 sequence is CASTFQGGYGYTF. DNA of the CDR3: TGTGCCAGCACATTCCAGGGTGGCTATGGCTACACCTTC.

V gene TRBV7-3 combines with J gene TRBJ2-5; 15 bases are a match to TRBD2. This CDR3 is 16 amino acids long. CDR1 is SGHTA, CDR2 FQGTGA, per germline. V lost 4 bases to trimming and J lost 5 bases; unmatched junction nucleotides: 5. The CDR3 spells CASSSGLAGGWETQYF. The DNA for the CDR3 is TGTGCCAGCAGCTCGGGACTAGCGGGAGGTTGGGAGACCCAGTACTTC.

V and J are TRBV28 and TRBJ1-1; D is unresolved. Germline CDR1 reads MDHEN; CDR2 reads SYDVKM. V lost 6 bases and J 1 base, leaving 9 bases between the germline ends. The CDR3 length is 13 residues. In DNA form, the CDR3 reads TGTGCCAGCAGCTCCGACACGAACACTGAAGCTTTCTTT. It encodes CASSSDTNTEAFF.

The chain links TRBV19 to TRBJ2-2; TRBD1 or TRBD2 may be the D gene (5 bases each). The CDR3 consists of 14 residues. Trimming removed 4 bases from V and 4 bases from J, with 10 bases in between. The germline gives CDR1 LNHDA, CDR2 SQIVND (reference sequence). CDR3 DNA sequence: TGTGCCAGTAGTAAGTCAGGGAGCACCGGGGAGCTGTTTTTT. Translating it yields CASSKSGSTGELFF.